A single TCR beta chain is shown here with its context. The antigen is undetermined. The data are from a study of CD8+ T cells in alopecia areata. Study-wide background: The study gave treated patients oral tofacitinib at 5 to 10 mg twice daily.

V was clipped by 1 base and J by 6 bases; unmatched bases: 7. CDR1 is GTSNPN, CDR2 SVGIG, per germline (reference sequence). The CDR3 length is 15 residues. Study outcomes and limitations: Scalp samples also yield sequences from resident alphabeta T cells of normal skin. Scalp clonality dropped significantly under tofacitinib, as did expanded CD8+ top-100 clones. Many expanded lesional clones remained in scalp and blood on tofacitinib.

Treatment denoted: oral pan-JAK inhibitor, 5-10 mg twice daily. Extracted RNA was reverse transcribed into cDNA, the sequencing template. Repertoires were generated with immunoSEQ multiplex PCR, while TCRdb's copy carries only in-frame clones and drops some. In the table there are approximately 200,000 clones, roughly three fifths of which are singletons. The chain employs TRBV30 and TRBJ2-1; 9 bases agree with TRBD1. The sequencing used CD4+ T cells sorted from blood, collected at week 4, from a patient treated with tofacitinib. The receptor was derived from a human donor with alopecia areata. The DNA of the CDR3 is TGTGCCTGGAGTGCCGGGACAGGGAATTTCAATGAGCAGTTCTTC. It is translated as CAWSAGTGNFNEQFF.